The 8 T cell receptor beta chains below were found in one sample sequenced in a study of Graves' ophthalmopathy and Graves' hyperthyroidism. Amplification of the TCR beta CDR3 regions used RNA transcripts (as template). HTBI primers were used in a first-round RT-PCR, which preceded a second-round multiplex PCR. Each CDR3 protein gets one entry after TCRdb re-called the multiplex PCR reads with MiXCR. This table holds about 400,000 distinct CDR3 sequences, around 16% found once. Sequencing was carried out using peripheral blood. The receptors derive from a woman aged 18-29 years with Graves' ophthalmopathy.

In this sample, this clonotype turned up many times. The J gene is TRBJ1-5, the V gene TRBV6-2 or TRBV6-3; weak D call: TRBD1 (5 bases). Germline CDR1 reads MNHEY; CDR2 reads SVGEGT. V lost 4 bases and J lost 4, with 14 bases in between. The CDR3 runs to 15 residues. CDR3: CASSSPGRGNQPQHF. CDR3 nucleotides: TGTGCCAGCAGTTCCCCGGGACGGGGAAATCAGCCCCAGCATTTT.

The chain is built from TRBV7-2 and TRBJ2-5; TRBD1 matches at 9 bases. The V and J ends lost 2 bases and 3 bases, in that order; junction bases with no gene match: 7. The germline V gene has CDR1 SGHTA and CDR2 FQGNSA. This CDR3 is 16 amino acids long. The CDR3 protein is CASSLWDRDGEETQYF. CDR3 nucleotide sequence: TGTGCCAGCAGCTTATGGGACAGGGATGGTGAAGAGACCCAGTACTTC.

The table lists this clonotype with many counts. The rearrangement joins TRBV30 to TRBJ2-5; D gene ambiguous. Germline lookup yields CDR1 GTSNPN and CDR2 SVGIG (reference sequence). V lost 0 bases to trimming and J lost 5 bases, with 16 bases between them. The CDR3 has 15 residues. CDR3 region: CAWSVRRRVDETQYF. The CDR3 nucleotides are TGTGCCTGGAGTGTACGTCGGAGAGTGGACGAGACCCAGTACTTC.

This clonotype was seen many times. CDR3 protein: CASSLAGQGAMGTEAFF. The CDR3 DNA sequence: TGTGCCAGCAGTTTAGCGGGACAGGGGGCGATGGGCACTGAAGCTTTCTTT. The chain combines TRBV12-3 or TRBV12-4 with TRBJ1-1; 12 positions match TRBD1. The CDR3 has 17 amino acids. V lost 0 bases and J lost 4; bases outside the gene matches: 6.

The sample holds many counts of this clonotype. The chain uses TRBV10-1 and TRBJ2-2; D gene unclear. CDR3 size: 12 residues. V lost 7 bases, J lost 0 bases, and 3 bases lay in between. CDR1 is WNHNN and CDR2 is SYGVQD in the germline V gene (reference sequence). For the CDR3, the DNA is TGCGCCAGCATGTCGAACACCGGGGAGCTGTTTTTT. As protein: CASMSNTGELFF.

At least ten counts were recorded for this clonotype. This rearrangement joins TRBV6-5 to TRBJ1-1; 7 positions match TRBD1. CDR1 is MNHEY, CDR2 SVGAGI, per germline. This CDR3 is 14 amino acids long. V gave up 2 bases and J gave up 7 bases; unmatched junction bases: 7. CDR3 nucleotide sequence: TGTGCCAGCAGTTACCAAAACAGGGGCGGTGAAGCTTTCTTT. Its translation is CASSYQNRGGEAFF.

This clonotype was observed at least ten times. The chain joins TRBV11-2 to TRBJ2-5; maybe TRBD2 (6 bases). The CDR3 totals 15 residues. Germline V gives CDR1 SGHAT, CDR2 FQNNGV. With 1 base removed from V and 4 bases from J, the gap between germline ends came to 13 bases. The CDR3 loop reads CASSLGPGLTETQYF. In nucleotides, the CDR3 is TGTGCCAGCAGCTTAGGTCCGGGACTCACAGAGACCCAGTACTTC.

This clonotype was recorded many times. The CDR3 region is CASSISWRPDDQPQHF. The CDR3 DNA is TGTGCCAGTAGTATTTCGTGGCGGCCCGATGATCAGCCCCAGCATTTT. This sequence joins TRBV19 and TRBJ1-5; D remains ambiguous. Germline V gene data show CDR1 as LNHDA and CDR2 as SQIVND (reference sequence). V was cut by 3 bases and J by 5 bases, with 17 bases left in between. CDR3 length equals 16 residues. The entire variable domain, with the rest obtained from reference TRBV19 and TRBJ1-5, is as follows: DGGITQSPKYLFRKEGQNVTLSCEQNLNHDAMYWYRQDPGQGLRLIYYSQIVNDFQKGDIAEGYSVSREKKESFPLTVTSAQKNPTAFYLCASSISWRPDDQPQHFGDGTRLSIL.